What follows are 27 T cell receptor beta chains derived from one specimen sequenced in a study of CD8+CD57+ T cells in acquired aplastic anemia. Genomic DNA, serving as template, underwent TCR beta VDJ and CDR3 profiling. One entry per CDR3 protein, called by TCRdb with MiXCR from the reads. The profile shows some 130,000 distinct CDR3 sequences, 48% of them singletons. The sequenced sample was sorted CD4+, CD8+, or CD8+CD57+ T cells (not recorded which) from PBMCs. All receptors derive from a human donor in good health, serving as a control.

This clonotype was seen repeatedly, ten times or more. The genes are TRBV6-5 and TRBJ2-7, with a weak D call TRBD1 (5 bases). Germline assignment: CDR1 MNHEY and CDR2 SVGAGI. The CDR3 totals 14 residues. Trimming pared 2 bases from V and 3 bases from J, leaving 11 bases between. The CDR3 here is CASSYRGRNYEQYF. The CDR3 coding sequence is TGTGCCAGCAGTTACAGGGGCCGCAACTACGAGCAGTACTTC.

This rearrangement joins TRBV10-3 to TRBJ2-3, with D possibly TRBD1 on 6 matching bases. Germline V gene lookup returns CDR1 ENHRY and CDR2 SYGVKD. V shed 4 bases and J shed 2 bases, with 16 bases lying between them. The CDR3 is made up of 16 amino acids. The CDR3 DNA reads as TGTGCCATCAGTGGGGGCTTTGGGGGCAACACAGATACGCAGTATTTT. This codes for CAISGGFGGNTDTQYF.

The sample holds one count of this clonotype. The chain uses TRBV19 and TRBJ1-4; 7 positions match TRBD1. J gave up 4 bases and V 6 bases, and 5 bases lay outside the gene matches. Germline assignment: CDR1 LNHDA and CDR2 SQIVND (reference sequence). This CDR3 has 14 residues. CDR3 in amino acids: CASRWTGRNEKLFF. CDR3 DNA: TGTGCCAGTAGATGGACAGGTCGTAATGAAAAACTGTTTTTT.

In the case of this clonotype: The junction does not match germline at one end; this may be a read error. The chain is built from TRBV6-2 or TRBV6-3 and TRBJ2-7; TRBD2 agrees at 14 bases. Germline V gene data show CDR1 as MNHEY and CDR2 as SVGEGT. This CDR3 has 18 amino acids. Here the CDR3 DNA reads TGTGCTAGCAGTCCCTCGGGACTAGCGGGGGTCACGTCCAATGAGCAGTACTTC. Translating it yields CASSPSGLAGVTSNEQYF.

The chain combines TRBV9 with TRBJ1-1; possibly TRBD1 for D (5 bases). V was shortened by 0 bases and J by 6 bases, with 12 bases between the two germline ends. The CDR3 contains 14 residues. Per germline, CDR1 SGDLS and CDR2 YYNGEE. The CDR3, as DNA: TGTGCCAGCAGCGTAGTCGGTGGGGGTCCTGAAGCTTTCTTT. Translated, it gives CASSVVGGGPEAFF. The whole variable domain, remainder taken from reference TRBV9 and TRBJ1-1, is DSGVTQTPKHLITATGQRVTLRCSPRSGDLSVYWYQQSLDQGLQFLIQYYNGEERAKGNILERFSAQQFPDLHSELNLSSLELGDSALYFCASSVVGGGPEAFFGQGTRLTVV.

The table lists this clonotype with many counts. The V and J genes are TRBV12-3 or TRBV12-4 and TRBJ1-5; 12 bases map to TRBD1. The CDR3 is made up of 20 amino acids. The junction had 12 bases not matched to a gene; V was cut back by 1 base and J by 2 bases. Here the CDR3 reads CASSLGNPGTGGEGNQPQHF. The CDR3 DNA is TGTGCCAGCAGTTTAGGGAACCCCGGGACAGGGGGCGAGGGCAATCAGCCCCAGCATTTT.

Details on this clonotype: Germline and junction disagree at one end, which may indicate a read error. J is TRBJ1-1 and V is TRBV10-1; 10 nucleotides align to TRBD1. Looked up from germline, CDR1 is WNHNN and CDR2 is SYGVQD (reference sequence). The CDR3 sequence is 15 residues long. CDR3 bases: TGCGTCAGCAGCGATAGACAGGGGGCGATCACTGAAGCTTTCTTT. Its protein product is CVSSDRQGAITEAFF.

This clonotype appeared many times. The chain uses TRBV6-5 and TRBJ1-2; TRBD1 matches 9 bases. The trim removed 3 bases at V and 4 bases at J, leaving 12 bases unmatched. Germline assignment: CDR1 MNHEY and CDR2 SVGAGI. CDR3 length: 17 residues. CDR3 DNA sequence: TGTGCCAGCAGTTATCAGGGACAGGGTGAGAGGGGCTATGGCTACACCTTC. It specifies CASSYQGQGERGYGYTF.

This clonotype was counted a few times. The chain's CDR3 is CASSQGQKLARYEKLFF. The CDR3, as DNA: TGCGCCAGCAGCCAAGGCCAGAAATTGGCTCGTTATGAAAAACTGTTTTTT. V is TRBV4-1 and J is TRBJ1-4; D call uncertain. V was trimmed by 1 base and J by 6 bases, leaving 18 bases between them. CDR1 and CDR2 (germline): MGHRA, YSYEKL. This CDR3 is built from 17 residues.

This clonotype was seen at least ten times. The DNA for the CDR3 is TGTGCCAGCAGCTTAAAACCGGGGGGCGCGTACAATGAGCAGTTCTTC. Translation gives CASSLKPGGAYNEQFF. The chain carries TRBV7-7 and TRBJ2-1, with D possibly TRBD2 on 7 matching bases. The CDR3 extends over 16 amino acids. CDR1 SSHAT and CDR2 FNYEAQ come from the germline V gene (reference sequence). Trimming shortened V by 2 bases and J by 4 bases, and 15 bases separated the two germline ends.

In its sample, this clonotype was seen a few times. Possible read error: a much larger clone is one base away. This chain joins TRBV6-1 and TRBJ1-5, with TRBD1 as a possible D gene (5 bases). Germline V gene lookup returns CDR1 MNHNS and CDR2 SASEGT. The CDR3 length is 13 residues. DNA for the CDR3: TGTGCCAGCAGCCCGGAGGGGAATCAGCCCCAGCGTTTT. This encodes CASSPEGNQPQRF.

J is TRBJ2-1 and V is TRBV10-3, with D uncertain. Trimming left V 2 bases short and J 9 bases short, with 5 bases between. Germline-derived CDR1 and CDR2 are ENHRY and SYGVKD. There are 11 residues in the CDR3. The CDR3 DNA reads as TGTGCCATCAGTGAGGATTTTGAGCAGTTCTTC. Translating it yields CAISEDFEQFF.

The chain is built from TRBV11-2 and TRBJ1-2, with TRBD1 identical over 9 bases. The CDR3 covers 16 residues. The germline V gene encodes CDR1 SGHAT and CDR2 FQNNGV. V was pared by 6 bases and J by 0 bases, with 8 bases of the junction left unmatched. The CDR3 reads CASRTGGTATNYGYTF. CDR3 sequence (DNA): TGTGCCAGCAGGACAGGGGGGACAGCCACTAACTATGGCTACACCTTC.

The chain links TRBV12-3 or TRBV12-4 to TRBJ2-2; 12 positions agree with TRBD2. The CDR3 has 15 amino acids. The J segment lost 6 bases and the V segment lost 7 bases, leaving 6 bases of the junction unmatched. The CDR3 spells CASTLLAGGPGELFF. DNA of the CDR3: TGTGCCAGCACCCTACTAGCGGGGGGCCCCGGGGAGCTGTTTTTT.

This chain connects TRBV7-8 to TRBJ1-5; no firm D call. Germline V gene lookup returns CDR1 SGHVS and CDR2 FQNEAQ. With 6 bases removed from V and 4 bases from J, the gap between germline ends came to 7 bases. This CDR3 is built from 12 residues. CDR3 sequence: CASRHGNQPQHF. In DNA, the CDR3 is TGTGCCAGCAGACACGGAAATCAGCCCCAGCATTTT.

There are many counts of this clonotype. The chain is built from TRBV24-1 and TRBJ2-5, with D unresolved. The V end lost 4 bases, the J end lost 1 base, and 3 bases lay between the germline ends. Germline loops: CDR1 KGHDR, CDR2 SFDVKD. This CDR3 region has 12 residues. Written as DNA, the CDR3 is TGTGCCACCAGTGAGCTCCAAGAGACCCAGTACTTC. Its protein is CATSELQETQYF.

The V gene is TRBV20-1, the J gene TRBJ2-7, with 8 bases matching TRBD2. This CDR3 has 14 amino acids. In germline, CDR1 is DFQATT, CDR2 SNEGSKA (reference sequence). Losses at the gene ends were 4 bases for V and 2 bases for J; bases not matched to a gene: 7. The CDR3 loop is CSATSQREPYEQYF. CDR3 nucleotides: TGCAGTGCTACAAGTCAGCGGGAGCCCTACGAGCAGTACTTC.

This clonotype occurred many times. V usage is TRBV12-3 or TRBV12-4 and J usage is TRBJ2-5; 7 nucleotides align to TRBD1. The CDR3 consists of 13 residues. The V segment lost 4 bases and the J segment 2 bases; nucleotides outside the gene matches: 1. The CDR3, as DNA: TGTGCCAGCAGTTCGGGACAGCAAGAGACCCAGTACTTC. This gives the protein CASSSGQQETQYF.

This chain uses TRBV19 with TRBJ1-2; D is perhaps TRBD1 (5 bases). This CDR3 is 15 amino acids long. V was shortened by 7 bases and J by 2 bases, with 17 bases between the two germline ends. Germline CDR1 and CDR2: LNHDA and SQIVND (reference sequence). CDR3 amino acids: CASTIGQGLNYGYTF. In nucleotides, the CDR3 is TGTGCCAGTACCATTGGGCAGGGATTGAACTATGGCTACACCTTC.

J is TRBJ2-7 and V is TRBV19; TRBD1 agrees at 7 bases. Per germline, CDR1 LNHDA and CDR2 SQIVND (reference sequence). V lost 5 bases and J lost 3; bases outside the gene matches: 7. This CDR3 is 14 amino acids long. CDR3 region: CASSSTGALYEQYF. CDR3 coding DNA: TGTGCCAGTAGTTCAACAGGGGCCCTCTACGAGCAGTACTTC.

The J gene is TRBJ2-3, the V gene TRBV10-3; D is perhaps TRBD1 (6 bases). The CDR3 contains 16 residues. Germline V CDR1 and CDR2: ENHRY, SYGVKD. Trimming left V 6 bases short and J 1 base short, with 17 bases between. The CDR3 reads CAIRQVRAGGTDTQYF. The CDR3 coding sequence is TGTGCCATCAGACAGGTGAGGGCAGGGGGCACAGATACGCAGTATTTT.

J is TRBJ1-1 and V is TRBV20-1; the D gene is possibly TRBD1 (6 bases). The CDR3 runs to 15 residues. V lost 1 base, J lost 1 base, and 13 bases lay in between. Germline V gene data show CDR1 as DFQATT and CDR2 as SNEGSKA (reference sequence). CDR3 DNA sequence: TGCAGTGCTAGAGGTGGGGGCAGAGCGAACACTGAAGCTTTCTTT. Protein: CSARGGGRANTEAFF.

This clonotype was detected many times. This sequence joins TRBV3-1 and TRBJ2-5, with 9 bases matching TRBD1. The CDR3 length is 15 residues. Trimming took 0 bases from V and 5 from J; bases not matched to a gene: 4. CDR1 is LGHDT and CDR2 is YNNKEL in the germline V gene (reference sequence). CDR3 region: CASSQEHRGLETQYF. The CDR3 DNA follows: TGTGCCAGCAGCCAAGAACACAGGGGGCTCGAGACCCAGTACTTC.

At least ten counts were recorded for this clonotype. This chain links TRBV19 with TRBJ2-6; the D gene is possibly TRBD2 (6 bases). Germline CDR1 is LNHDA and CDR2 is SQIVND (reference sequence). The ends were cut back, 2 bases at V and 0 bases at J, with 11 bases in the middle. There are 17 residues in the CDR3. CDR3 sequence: CASSIYGGSSGANVLTF. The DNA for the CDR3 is TGTGCCAGTAGTATATATGGAGGGTCCTCTGGGGCCAACGTCCTGACTTTC.

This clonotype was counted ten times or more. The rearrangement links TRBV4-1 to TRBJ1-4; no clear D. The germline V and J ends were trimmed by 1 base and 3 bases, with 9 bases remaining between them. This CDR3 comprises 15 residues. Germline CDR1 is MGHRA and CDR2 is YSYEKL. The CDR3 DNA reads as TGCGCCAGCAGCCAAGCTGAAGGGTCTAATGAAAAACTGTTTTTT. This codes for CASSQAEGSNEKLFF.

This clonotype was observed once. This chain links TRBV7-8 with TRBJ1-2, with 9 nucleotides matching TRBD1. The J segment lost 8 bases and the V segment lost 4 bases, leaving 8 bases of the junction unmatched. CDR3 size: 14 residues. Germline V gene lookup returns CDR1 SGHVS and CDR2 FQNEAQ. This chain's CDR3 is CASSSGQGYCGYTF. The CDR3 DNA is TGTGCCAGCAGCTCCGGACAGGGGTATTGCGGCTACACCTTC. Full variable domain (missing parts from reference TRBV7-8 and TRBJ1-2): GAGVSQSPRYKVAKRGQDVALRCDPISGHVSLFWYQQALGQGPEFLTYFQNEAQLDKSGLPSDRFFAERPEGSVSTLKIQRTQQEDSAVYLCASSSGQGYCGYTFGSGTRLTVV.

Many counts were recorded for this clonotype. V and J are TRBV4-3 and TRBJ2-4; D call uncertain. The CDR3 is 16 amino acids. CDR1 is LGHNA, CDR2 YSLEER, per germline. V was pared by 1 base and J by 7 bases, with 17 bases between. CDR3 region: CASSQVTPGPRNIQYF. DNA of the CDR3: TGCGCCAGCAGCCAAGTAACCCCGGGCCCGCGGAACATTCAGTACTTC.